Listed below are T cell receptor beta chains from one sample, sequenced in a study of Ad26.COV2.S vaccination and SARS-CoV-2 variants. This table comes from immunoSEQ multiplex PCR, and its TCRdb copy is limited to in-frame clones, with some not included. The sample holds 300,000 to 400,000 clones; 80% to 90% are singletons and the top ten take around 3.6%. Sequences were derived from peripheral blood, sampled in a trial of Ad26.COV2.S vaccine versus placebo. These receptors came from a person aged 18-60 years who received the Ad26.COV2.S COVID-19 vaccine or a placebo. The CDR3 runs from the conserved cysteine through the conserved F or W. D genes are given only for firm matches. A row's size may be missing; if present it is once, few, many or a size class.

abundance: NA
len: 16
v_gene: TRBV4-2
d_gene: TRBD1
j_gene: TRBJ1-3
CDR3nt: TGTGCCAGCAGCCAAGAGGAGACAGGGAGTAGAAACACCATATATTTT
CDR3aa: CASSQEETGSRNTIYF

abundance: once
len: 17
v_gene: TRBV4-1
d_gene: NA
j_gene: TRBJ2-1
CDR3nt: TGCGCCAGCAGCCAAGATTGGCAGGGTGGGTCCTACAATGAGCAGTTCTTC
CDR3aa: CASSQDWQGGSYNEQFF

abundance: NA
len: 16
v_gene: TRBV18
d_gene: NA
j_gene: TRBJ2-5
CDR3nt: TGTGCCAGCTCACCACCTAGGACGGGGAGCCAAGAGACCCAGTACTTC
CDR3aa: CASSPPRTGSQETQYF

abundance: NA
len: 15
v_gene: TRBV5-8
d_gene: NA
j_gene: TRBJ1-4
CDR3nt: TGTGCCAGCAGCTTGGCGTCAAGCCCTAATGAAAAACTGTTTTTT
CDR3aa: CASSLASSPNEKLFF

abundance: NA
len: 13
v_gene: TRBV29-1
d_gene: NA
j_gene: TRBJ1-1
CDR3nt: TGCAGCGTTAGCAGGGGTCTTAGCGTGGAAGCTTTCTTT
CDR3aa: CSVSRGLSVEAFF

abundance: few
len: 14
v_gene: TRBV6-2/TRBV6-3
d_gene: TRBD1
j_gene: TRBJ1-6
CDR3nt: TGTGCCAGCAGTTACGATGACAGGGACTCACCCCTCCACTTT
CDR3aa: CASSYDDRDSPLHF

abundance: NA
len: 10
v_gene: TRBV20-1
d_gene: NA
j_gene: TRBJ2-6
CDR3nt: TGCAGTGCCCGTGGCAACGTCCTGACTTTC
CDR3aa: CSARGNVLTF

abundance: NA
len: 16
v_gene: TRBV10-3
d_gene: TRBD1
j_gene: TRBJ1-6
CDR3nt: TGTGCCATCAGTGAGTCCCCGACAGGGCAGGATTCACCCCTCCACTTT
CDR3aa: CAISESPTGQDSPLHF

abundance: NA
len: 16
v_gene: TRBV3-1/TRBV3-2
d_gene: NA
j_gene: TRBJ2-5
CDR3nt: TGTGCCAGCAGCGGAGGGACTGCGACTTACCAAGAGACCCAGTACTTC
CDR3aa: CASSGGTATYQETQYF

abundance: NA
len: 16
v_gene: TRBV3-1/TRBV3-2
d_gene: NA
j_gene: TRBJ2-3
CDR3nt: TGTGCCAGCAGCCAAGTTAGCGGCTCCCCCACAGATACGCAGTATTTT
CDR3aa: CASSQVSGSPTDTQYF

abundance: once
len: 16
v_gene: TRBV4-1
d_gene: NA
j_gene: TRBJ1-5
CDR3nt: TGCGCCAGCAGCCAAGAAAGAAAGACAGGCAATCAGCCCCAGCATTTT
CDR3aa: CASSQERKTGNQPQHF

abundance: NA
len: 17
v_gene: TRBV19
d_gene: TRBD1
j_gene: TRBJ1-5
CDR3nt: TGTGCCAGTAGCTTCCGGGACAGGCCGTATAGCAATCAGCCCCAGCATTTT
CDR3aa: CASSFRDRPYSNQPQHF

abundance: NA
len: 13
v_gene: TRBV5-1
d_gene: TRBD1
j_gene: TRBJ1-2
CDR3nt: TGCGCCAGCAGCCCAGGGACAGTCTATGGCTACACCTTC
CDR3aa: CASSPGTVYGYTF

abundance: NA
len: 12
v_gene: TRBV29-1
d_gene: NA
j_gene: TRBJ1-1
CDR3nt: TGCAGCGTTTCTGAGGCGAACACTGAAGCTTTCTTT
CDR3aa: CSVSEANTEAFF

abundance: NA
len: 14
v_gene: TRBV27
d_gene: NA
j_gene: TRBJ2-5
CDR3nt: TGTGCCAGCACCTGGTGGAGGGGGCATGAGACCCAGTACTTC
CDR3aa: CASTWWRGHETQYF

abundance: NA
len: 12
v_gene: TRBV6-6
d_gene: NA
j_gene: TRBJ2-2
CDR3nt: TGTGCCAGCGACCCGCGGACCGGGGAGCTGTTTTTT
CDR3aa: CASDPRTGELFF

abundance: NA
len: 15
v_gene: TRBV29-1
d_gene: TRBD2
j_gene: TRBJ2-5
CDR3nt: TGCAGCGTTGAATTGGCTAGCGGGGGGCAAGAGACCCAGTACTTC
CDR3aa: CSVELASGGQETQYF

abundance: NA
len: 13
v_gene: TRBV6-4
d_gene: TRBD1
j_gene: TRBJ1-1
CDR3nt: TGTGCCAGTAGTCAACAGGGGGGCACTGAAGCTTTCTTT
CDR3aa: CASSQQGGTEAFF

abundance: NA
len: 15
v_gene: TRBV7-3
d_gene: NA
j_gene: TRBJ2-3
CDR3nt: TGTGCCAGCAGCCCCCGGTTCGGAGGCACAGATACGCAGTATTTT
CDR3aa: CASSPRFGGTDTQYF

abundance: NA
len: 17
v_gene: TRBV19
d_gene: TRBD2
j_gene: TRBJ2-1
CDR3nt: TGTGCCAGTAGTATCCTCTCACGGACTAGCGGGAACAATGAGCAGTTCTTC
CDR3aa: CASSILSRTSGNNEQFF

abundance: NA
len: 14
v_gene: TRBV4-1
d_gene: NA
j_gene: TRBJ2-7
CDR3nt: TGCGCCAGCAGCCAAGACGGTAGCTTCTACGAGCAGTACTTC
CDR3aa: CASSQDGSFYEQYF

abundance: NA
len: 14
v_gene: TRBV20-1
d_gene: NA
j_gene: TRBJ1-5
CDR3nt: TGCAGTGCTAGTGGAGGGTATAGCAATCAGCCCCAGCATTTT
CDR3aa: CSASGGYSNQPQHF

abundance: NA
len: 15
v_gene: TRBV9
d_gene: TRBD1
j_gene: TRBJ2-3
CDR3nt: TGTGCCAGCAGCCTAAGGGAGACAGGGGTAGATACGCAGTATTTT
CDR3aa: CASSLRETGVDTQYF

abundance: NA
len: 14
v_gene: TRBV5-1
d_gene: NA
j_gene: TRBJ2-1
CDR3nt: TGCGCCAGCAGCTTTGGTCAGATTAACAATGAGCAGTTCTTC
CDR3aa: CASSFGQINNEQFF

abundance: NA
len: 15
v_gene: TRBV2
d_gene: TRBD1
j_gene: TRBJ1-1
CDR3nt: TGTGCCAGCAGCACCGGGACAGGGGATACCACTGAAGCTTTCTTT
CDR3aa: CASSTGTGDTTEAFF

abundance: NA
len: 13
v_gene: TRBV4-3
d_gene: NA
j_gene: TRBJ2-1
CDR3nt: TGCGCCAGCAGCCAAGACAGTTACAATGAGCAGTTCTTC
CDR3aa: CASSQDSYNEQFF

abundance: NA
len: 16
v_gene: TRBV11-2
d_gene: NA
j_gene: TRBJ1-2
CDR3nt: TGTGCCAGCAGCTTAGTCGGGCAGGAAGACCCCTATGGCTACACCTTC
CDR3aa: CASSLVGQEDPYGYTF

abundance: NA
len: 15
v_gene: TRBV7-2
d_gene: NA
j_gene: TRBJ1-5
CDR3nt: TGTGCCAGCAGCTTAGATACAGGACCCAATCAGCCCCAGCATTTT
CDR3aa: CASSLDTGPNQPQHF

abundance: NA
len: 14
v_gene: TRBV7-9
d_gene: NA
j_gene: TRBJ2-7
CDR3nt: TGTGCCAGCAGTTTAACGCGGACCGGCTACGAGCAGTACTTC
CDR3aa: CASSLTRTGYEQYF

abundance: NA
len: 19
v_gene: TRBV7-3
d_gene: NA
j_gene: TRBJ1-1
CDR3nt: TGTGCCAGCAGCTTAAAGCCGAGGACAGTCCGAGGAGGGGACACTGAAGCTTTCTTT
CDR3aa: CASSLKPRTVRGGDTEAFF

abundance: NA
len: 14
v_gene: TRBV5-6
d_gene: TRBD1
j_gene: TRBJ2-7
CDR3nt: TGTGCCAGCAGCTACGACAGGGGGCGCGACGAGCAGTACTTC
CDR3aa: CASSYDRGRDEQYF

abundance: NA
len: 16
v_gene: TRBV30
d_gene: NA
j_gene: TRBJ1-1
CDR3nt: TGTGCCTGGAGTGTTCGCAGGGTAAGAAGATCGGCTGAAGCTTTCTTT
CDR3aa: CAWSVRRVRRSAEAFF

abundance: NA
len: 14
v_gene: TRBV6-5
d_gene: NA
j_gene: TRBJ2-1
CDR3nt: TGTGCCAGCAGTAGGTTAGCGGAAAACAATGAGCAGTTCTTC
CDR3aa: CASSRLAENNEQFF

abundance: NA
len: 14
v_gene: TRBV15
d_gene: NA
j_gene: TRBJ1-1
CDR3nt: TGTGCCACCGGAGTCGGACAGTTGAACACTGAAGCTTTCTTT
CDR3aa: CATGVGQLNTEAFF

abundance: few
len: 12
v_gene: TRBV7-2
d_gene: NA
j_gene: TRBJ1-6
CDR3nt: TGTGCCAGCAGCTCTGGTAATTCACCCCTCCACTTT
CDR3aa: CASSSGNSPLHF

abundance: NA
len: 13
v_gene: TRBV5-1
d_gene: NA
j_gene: TRBJ1-2
CDR3nt: TGCGCCAGCAGCAGCGCCCAGGTCTATGGCTACACCTTC
CDR3aa: CASSSAQVYGYTF

abundance: NA
len: 15
v_gene: TRBV5-1
d_gene: NA
j_gene: TRBJ1-3
CDR3nt: TGCGCCAGCAGCTTGGAAGGGGTCTCTGGAAACACCATATATTTT
CDR3aa: CASSLEGVSGNTIYF

abundance: NA
len: 15
v_gene: TRBV6-5
d_gene: TRBD2
j_gene: TRBJ2-7
CDR3nt: TGTGCCAGCGCCACTGGGAGGGGCTCTATCTACGAGCAGTACTTC
CDR3aa: CASATGRGSIYEQYF

abundance: NA
len: 10
v_gene: TRBV9
d_gene: NA
j_gene: TRBJ1-2
CDR3nt: TGTGCCAGCAGCGGTAGGGGCTACACCTTC
CDR3aa: CASSGRGYTF

abundance: NA
len: 12
v_gene: TRBV11-3
d_gene: NA
j_gene: TRBJ2-2
CDR3nt: TGTGCCAGCAGCAGGGCTACCGGGGAGCTGTTTTTT
CDR3aa: CASSRATGELFF

abundance: few
len: 13
v_gene: TRBV19
d_gene: TRBD2
j_gene: TRBJ2-2
CDR3nt: TGTGCCAGCGGGGGAGGGTACGCCGGGGAGCTGTTTTTT
CDR3aa: CASGGGYAGELFF

abundance: NA
len: 15
v_gene: TRBV5-1
d_gene: NA
j_gene: TRBJ2-7
CDR3nt: TGCGCCAGCAGCACCTCCGGGACATTTGCCTACGAGCAGTACTTC
CDR3aa: CASSTSGTFAYEQYF

abundance: NA
len: 13
v_gene: TRBV12-3/TRBV12-4
d_gene: NA
j_gene: TRBJ1-1
CDR3nt: TGTGCCAGCAGTTTGTCCGGGGAATTGGGGGCTTTCTTT
CDR3aa: CASSLSGELGAFF

abundance: NA
len: 16
v_gene: TRBV5-1
d_gene: NA
j_gene: TRBJ1-1
CDR3nt: TGCGCCAGCAGCTTGGGGGTGCTGGCTTCGAACACTGAAGCTTTCTTT
CDR3aa: CASSLGVLASNTEAFF

abundance: NA
len: 15
v_gene: TRBV9
d_gene: NA
j_gene: TRBJ2-7
CDR3nt: TGTGCCAGCAGCGTAGAAGGAGGGGCGATCTACGAGCAGTACTTC
CDR3aa: CASSVEGGAIYEQYF

abundance: medium-sized
len: 18
v_gene: TRBV12-5
d_gene: TRBD2
j_gene: TRBJ2-7
CDR3nt: TGTGCTAGTGGTTTGGTTTTTCTGGCGGGGGGCTCCTCCTACGAGCAGTACTTC
CDR3aa: CASGLVFLAGGSSYEQYF

abundance: NA
len: 14
v_gene: TRBV10-3
d_gene: TRBD1
j_gene: TRBJ1-3
CDR3nt: TGTGCCATGGGAGACAGGGCCGCTGGAAACACCATATATTTT
CDR3aa: CAMGDRAAGNTIYF

abundance: NA
len: 15
v_gene: TRBV7-9
d_gene: NA
j_gene: TRBJ2-5
CDR3nt: TGTGCCAGCAGCTTAGTCCCAGAAGTCCAAGAGACCCAGTACTTC
CDR3aa: CASSLVPEVQETQYF

abundance: NA
len: 15
v_gene: TRBV29-1
d_gene: NA
j_gene: TRBJ2-5
CDR3nt: TGCAGCGTTGAAGGGGGAGCCGAGTCGTTGGAGACCCAGTACTTC
CDR3aa: CSVEGGAESLETQYF

abundance: NA
len: 11
v_gene: TRBV29-1
d_gene: NA
j_gene: TRBJ1-1
CDR3nt: TGCAGCGTCCCATGGGGGACTGAAGCTTTCTTT
CDR3aa: CSVPWGTEAFF

abundance: NA
len: 14
v_gene: TRBV7-9
d_gene: TRBD1
j_gene: TRBJ2-2
CDR3nt: TGTGCCAGCAGCGCCACAGGGGTCACCGGGGAGCTGTTTTTT
CDR3aa: CASSATGVTGELFF

abundance: NA
len: 15
v_gene: TRBV7-3
d_gene: TRBD2
j_gene: TRBJ2-3
CDR3nt: TGTGCCAGCAGCCGGACTAGCGGGAAAGCAGATACGCAGTATTTT
CDR3aa: CASSRTSGKADTQYF

abundance: NA
len: 14
v_gene: TRBV6-5
d_gene: TRBD1
j_gene: TRBJ1-2
CDR3nt: TGTGCCAGCAGGCGGACAGGGGGCGTCGGTGGCTACACCTTC
CDR3aa: CASRRTGGVGGYTF

abundance: NA
len: 14
v_gene: TRBV6-5
d_gene: NA
j_gene: TRBJ1-2
CDR3nt: TGTGCCAGCAGTAAGGGGGGCAGACTTAAGGGCTACACCTTC
CDR3aa: CASSKGGRLKGYTF

abundance: once
len: 12
v_gene: TRBV6-6
d_gene: NA
j_gene: TRBJ1-2
CDR3nt: TGTGCCAGTAGTCCCAGTTTCGGCGGCTACACCTTC
CDR3aa: CASSPSFGGYTF